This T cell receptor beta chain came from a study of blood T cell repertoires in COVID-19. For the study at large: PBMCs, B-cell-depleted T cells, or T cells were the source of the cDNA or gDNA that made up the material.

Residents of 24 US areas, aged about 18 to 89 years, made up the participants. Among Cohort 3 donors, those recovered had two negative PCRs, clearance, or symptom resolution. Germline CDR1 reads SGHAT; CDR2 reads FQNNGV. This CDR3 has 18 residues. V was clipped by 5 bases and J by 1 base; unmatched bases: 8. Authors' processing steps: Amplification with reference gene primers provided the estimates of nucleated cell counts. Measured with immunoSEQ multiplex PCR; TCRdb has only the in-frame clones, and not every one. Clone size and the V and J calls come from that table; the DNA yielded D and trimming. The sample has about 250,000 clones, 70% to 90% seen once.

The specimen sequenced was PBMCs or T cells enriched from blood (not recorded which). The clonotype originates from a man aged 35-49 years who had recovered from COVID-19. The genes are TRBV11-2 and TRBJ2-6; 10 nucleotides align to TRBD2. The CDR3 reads CASSRGGLAESGANVLTF. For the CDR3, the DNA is TGTGCCAGCAGCCGAGGAGGACTAGCGGAATCTGGGGCCAACGTCCTGACTTTC.